In this sample, the clone carrying this T cell receptor beta chain turned up once. Its specificity is unknown. CDR1 is SGHNT, CDR2 YENEEA, per germline. The CDR3 extends over 16 amino acids. V shed 1 base and J shed 8 bases, with 18 bases lying between them. This sample was taken from a study of T cell responses to AZD1222 COVID-19 vaccine. Profiling relied on immunoSEQ multiplex PCR, and the TCRdb table lists in-frame clones only, not all of them. This table holds about 120,000 clones, 87% found once. Regarding the study as a whole: At study baseline, merely more than 5 AZD1222 recipients were seropositive. White British ancestry dominated among donors, who included more females, and clonal diversity was possibly underestimated.

The V and J genes are TRBV11-3 and TRBJ2-1; unclear D gene. Sequencing used peripheral blood, obtained 28 days after the second AZD1222 dose. This sequence originates from an adult who received the AZD1222 COVID-19 vaccine. The CDR3 is CASSLAGPPFDDEQFF. CDR3 nucleotide sequence: TGTGCCAGCAGCTTAGCCGGGCCCCCCTTCGATGATGAGCAGTTCTTC.